The sequence of this T cell receptor beta chain was determined in a study of metastatic and nonmetastatic thyroid tumors. At the level of the study: For malignant and benign thyroid patients, tumor or nodule tissue and blood were the sources whose repertoires were compared. Study findings and constraints: It was reported that TCR beta diversity was significantly higher in malignant thyroid tumors than benign nodules, in blood and tumor.

This clone occurred once. Its antigen is not identified. No patient received treatment before thyroid surgery. TCRdb re-clonotyped the PCR reads through MiXCR. The table records over 30,000 clones, about 29% of them present only once. Germline CDR1 and CDR2: KGHSH and LQKENI. The V gene lost 0 bases and the J gene lost 12 bases, with 15 bases spanning the gap. This CDR3 spans 14 amino acids. Sequencing used blood. The rearrangement uses TRBV18 and TRBJ2-1; maybe TRBD2 (6 bases). The TCR comes from a female donor with papillary thyroid cancer or a benign thyroid nodule (not recorded which). Some clones in this sample may be carry-over from other donors' samples. The CDR3 DNA reads TGTGCCAGCTCACCACCGGAGGGACTGCGCCTGCAGTTCTTC. Its protein product is CASSPPEGLRLQFF.